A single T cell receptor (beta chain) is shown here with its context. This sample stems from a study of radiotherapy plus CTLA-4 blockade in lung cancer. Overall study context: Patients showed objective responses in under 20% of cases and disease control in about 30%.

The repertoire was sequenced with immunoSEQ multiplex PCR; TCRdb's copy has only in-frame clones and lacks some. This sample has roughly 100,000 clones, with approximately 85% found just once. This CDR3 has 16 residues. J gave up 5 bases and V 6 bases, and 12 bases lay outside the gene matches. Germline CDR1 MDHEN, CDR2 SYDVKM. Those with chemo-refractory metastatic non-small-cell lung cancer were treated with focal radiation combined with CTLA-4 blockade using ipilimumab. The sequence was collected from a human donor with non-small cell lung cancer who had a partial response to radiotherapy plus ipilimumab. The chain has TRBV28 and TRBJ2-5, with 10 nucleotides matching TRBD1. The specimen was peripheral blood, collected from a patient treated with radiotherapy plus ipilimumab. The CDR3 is CASRPSGTGASETQYF. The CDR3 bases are TGTGCCAGCAGACCCTCCGGGACAGGGGCTTCGGAGACCCAGTACTTC.